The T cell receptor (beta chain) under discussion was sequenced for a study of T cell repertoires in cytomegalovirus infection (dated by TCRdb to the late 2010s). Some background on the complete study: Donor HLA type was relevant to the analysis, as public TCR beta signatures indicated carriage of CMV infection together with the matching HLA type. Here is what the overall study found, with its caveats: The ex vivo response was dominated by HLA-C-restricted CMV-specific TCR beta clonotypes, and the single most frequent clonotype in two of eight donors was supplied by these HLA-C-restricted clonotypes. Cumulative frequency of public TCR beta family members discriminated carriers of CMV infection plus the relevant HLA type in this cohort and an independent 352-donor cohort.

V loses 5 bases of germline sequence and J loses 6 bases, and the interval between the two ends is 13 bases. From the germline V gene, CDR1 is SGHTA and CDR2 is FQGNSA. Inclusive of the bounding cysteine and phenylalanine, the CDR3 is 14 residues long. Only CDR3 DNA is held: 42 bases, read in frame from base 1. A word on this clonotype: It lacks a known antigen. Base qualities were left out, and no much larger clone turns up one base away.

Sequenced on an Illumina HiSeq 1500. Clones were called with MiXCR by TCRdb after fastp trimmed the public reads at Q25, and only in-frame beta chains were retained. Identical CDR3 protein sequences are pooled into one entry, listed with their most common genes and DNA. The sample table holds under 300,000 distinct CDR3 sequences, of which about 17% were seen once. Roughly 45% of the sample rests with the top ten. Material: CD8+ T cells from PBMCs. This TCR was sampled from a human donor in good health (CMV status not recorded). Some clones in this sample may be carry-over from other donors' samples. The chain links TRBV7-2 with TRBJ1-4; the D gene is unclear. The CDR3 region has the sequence CASSQTWAHEKLFF. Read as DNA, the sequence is TGTGCCAGCAGCCAGACGTGGGCGCATGAAAAACTGTTTTTT.